This entry concerns a single T cell receptor (beta chain). Its antigen remains unidentified. From germline, CDR1 is MNHNS and CDR2 SASEGT. Trimming removed 7 bases from V and 4 bases from J; junction bases left unmatched: 2. CDR3 length equals 12 residues. The sample is drawn from a study of cytotoxic CD8 clonotypes in ibrutinib-treated CLL. Across the study: IGHV unmutated 17 to 18; relapsed/refractory about a dozen; treatment-naive roughly 15. The average sample held roughly 250,000 productive templates and 94,082 productive rearrangements. The study, taken as a whole, reports: Contraction or stability on treatment was seen for public clonotypes, which were uncommon.

Measured with immunoSEQ multiplex PCR; TCRdb has only the in-frame clones, and not every one. The sample includes about 130,000 clones, approximately 85% of them seen just once. The receptor comes from a human donor with chronic lymphocytic leukemia. The chain uses TRBV6-1 and TRBJ2-7; TRBD2 matches 9 bases. The sample in question was PBMCs, obtained after 24 months of ibrutinib treatment. The CDR3 DNA reads TGTGCCAGCACGCGGGGGGGGTACGAGCAGTACTTC. Translated: CASTRGGYEQYF.